Listed below are T cell receptor beta chains from one sample, sequenced in a study of T cells expressing NK-cell markers. TCRdb re-called the 5' RACE reads and gives one entry per CDR3 protein, without DNA. In all, the sample yields some 150,000 distinct CDR3 sequences. Input material: blood T cells: a sorted CD56 or NKG2C T cell subset, CD4+ or CD8+ T cells, or bulk PBMC T cells (not recorded which). These receptors originate from a man younger than 30 in good health. Both conserved end residues are part of each CDR3.

>TRBV5-1|TRBJ2-2
CASNEEAGTGELFF
>TRBV5-1|TRBJ2-1
CASSLALAGVDEQFF
>TRBV28|TRBJ1-2
CASSLGDPSYGYTF
>TRBV12-3/TRBV12-4|TRBJ1-2
CASSFDGGYTF
>TRBV4-1|TRBJ2-1
CASSQVANVEQFF
>TRBV5-6|TRBJ1-1
CASSLLPATEAFF
>TRBV4-3|TRBJ2-7
CASSPRPQGSYEQYF
>TRBV4-3|TRBJ2-2
CASSQGEGLAHRELFF
>TRBV23-1|TRBJ1-1
CASSHTVPQNRDRNTEAFF
>TRBV27|TRBJ2-7
CASSLSVPAYEQYF
>TRBV7-2|TRBJ1-5
CASSPTRGKPQHF
>TRBV4-1|TRBJ2-3
CATSAGSTDTQYF
>TRBV19|TRBJ1-5
CASTTTHSNQPQHF
>TRBV12-3/TRBV12-4|TRBJ2-5
CASSLSTFEETQYF
>TRBV7-9|TRBJ2-1
CASSPGTSDYNEQFF
>TRBV4-1|TRBJ2-1
CASSPSGRALNEQFF
>TRBV2|TRBJ2-1
CASRPEVGYNEQFF
>TRBV29-1|TRBJ2-7
CSVEVEYEQYF
>TRBV6-5|TRBJ1-1
CASSPPGTAEAFF
>TRBV7-9|TRBJ2-3
CAGEWGTDTQYF
>TRBV12-3/TRBV12-4|TRBJ2-3
CASTPPGGRDTQYF
>TRBV29-1|TRBJ2-1
CSADSLAGSSYNEQFF
>TRBV12-3/TRBV12-4|TRBJ2-3
CASTDVSTDTQYF
>TRBV7-6|TRBJ2-1
CASSALIVGSYNEQFF
>TRBV11-3|TRBJ1-1
CASSLVKGIEAFF
>TRBV30|TRBJ1-1
CAWSAGASEAFF
>TRBV21-1|TRBJ2-1
CASRGYSGRPHEQFF
>TRBV12-3/TRBV12-4|TRBJ1-4
CASSLTRTSTNEKLFF
>TRBV12-3/TRBV12-4|TRBJ2-1
CASSPLAGTGGHEQFF
>TRBV12-3/TRBV12-4|TRBJ2-7
CANNLPGGIHEQYF
>TRBV19|TRBJ2-2
CASSIDIVAGGHTGELFF
>TRBV20-1|TRBJ2-1
CSARDTNGRAGEQFF